Below are 31 T cell receptor beta chains sequenced from a single sample in a study of CD8 T cells in Susac syndrome. RNA amounts of about 0.45 to 1 ug underwent reverse transcription with random hexamers. Each CDR3 protein is one row after TCRdb ran MiXCR on the immunoSEQ multiplex PCR reads. The table records about 71,000 distinct CDR3 sequences, approximately 96% of them present only once. The sample was CD4+ T cells from PBMCs. These receptor sequences come from a human donor with multiple sclerosis.

This clonotype has only a few counts. The chain uses TRBV7-6 and TRBJ2-7; D uncertain. V dropped 4 bases and J dropped 3 bases, with 7 bases sitting between them. Germline-derived CDR1 and CDR2 are SGHVS and FNYEAQ. CDR3 size: 12 residues. The CDR3 loop is CASSSPGYEQYF. The CDR3 nucleotides read TGTGCCAGCAGCTCCCCCGGCTACGAGCAGTACTTC.

V usage is TRBV2 and J usage is TRBJ1-1; D is unresolved. Germline CDR1 is SNHLY and CDR2 is FYNNEI. CDR3 size: 12 residues. Trimming pared 3 bases from V and 7 bases from J, leaving 9 bases between. In DNA, the CDR3 is TGTGCCAGCAGTGAGAGTGGTCTTGAAGCTTTCTTT. This translates into CASSESGLEAFF.

This clonotype showed up just a few times. This rearrangement joins TRBV19 to TRBJ2-3; unclear D gene. This CDR3 region has 14 residues. Trimming stripped 3 bases from V and 0 bases from J, with 7 bases between. Germline V lookup: CDR1 LNHDA, CDR2 SQIVND (reference sequence). This CDR3 reads CASSMGYSTDTQYF. The CDR3 DNA reads as TGTGCCAGTAGTATGGGCTATAGCACAGATACGCAGTATTTT.

The rearrangement links TRBV29-1 to TRBJ2-1; 8 nucleotides line up with TRBD1. Germline CDR1 and CDR2: SQVTM and ANQGSEA. The CDR3 sequence is 16 residues long. The V and J ends lost 6 bases and 4 bases, in that order; junction bases with no gene match: 14. The CDR3 sequence is CSVGQGRGRIYNEQFF. CDR3 sequence (DNA): TGCAGCGTCGGACAGGGAAGAGGGAGAATTTACAATGAGCAGTTCTTC.

V and J are TRBV5-1 and TRBJ2-1, with 9 bases that match TRBD1. Germline values: CDR1 SGHRS, CDR2 YFSETQ. The trim removed 2 bases at V and 4 bases at J, leaving 7 bases unmatched. The CDR3 totals 16 residues. The CDR3 loop is CASSFGAGTGYNEQFF. Here the CDR3 DNA reads TGCGCCAGCAGCTTTGGCGCCGGGACAGGGTACAATGAGCAGTTCTTC.

V is TRBV3-1 and J is TRBJ2-3; 7 nucleotides line up with TRBD1. Germline CDR1 reads LGHDT; CDR2 reads YNNKEL (reference sequence). The CDR3 has 14 amino acids. The V gene end was trimmed by 3 bases and the J gene end by 4 bases; junction bases not matched to a gene: 4. As DNA, the CDR3 is TGTGCCAGCAGCCAGAACAGGGGCCCAGATACGCAGTATTTT. The encoded protein is CASSQNRGPDTQYF.

This chain uses TRBV29-1 with TRBJ2-3; perhaps TRBD1 as D (5 bases). CDR3 length: 15 residues. CDR1 is SQVTM and CDR2 is ANQGSEA in the germline V gene. The V gene lost 1 base and the J gene lost 5 bases, with 16 bases spanning the gap. The CDR3 region has the DNA TGCAGCGTTGAAGCCCGACAGCGAGGTATAGATACGCAGTATTTT. The encoded protein is CSVEARQRGIDTQYF.

The V call is TRBV27, the J call TRBJ2-3, with 8 bases aligning to TRBD1. V trimming: 2 bases; J trimming: 6 bases; junction bases outside the gene matches: 4. The CDR3 runs 14 residues. Germline-derived CDR1 and CDR2 are MNHEY and SMNVEV (reference sequence). CDR3 protein: CASSLADRADTQYF. The CDR3 DNA follows: TGTGCCAGCAGTTTAGCGGACAGGGCGGATACGCAGTATTTT.

The rearrangement joins TRBV12-3 or TRBV12-4 to TRBJ2-3, with 8 bases fitting TRBD1. The V and J ends lost 3 bases and 3 bases, in that order; junction bases with no gene match: 5. The CDR3 runs 15 residues. DNA of the CDR3: TGTGCCAGCAGTTTTAATACAGGGGGAACAGATACGCAGTATTTT. It translates to CASSFNTGGTDTQYF.

The gene calls are TRBV15 and TRBJ2-1; the D gene is possibly TRBD2 (6 bases). Germline V gene sequence: CDR1 LNHNV, CDR2 YYDKDF (reference sequence). The CDR3 is 17 amino acids. Trimming removed 1 base from V and 2 bases from J, with 15 bases in between. CDR3 sequence (DNA): TGTGCCACCAGCAGAGGAAGACTAGTTCAAGCCTACAATGAGCAGTTCTTC. It translates to CATSRGRLVQAYNEQFF. The full variable domain, rest sourced from reference TRBV15 and TRBJ2-1, is DAMVIQNPRYQVTQFGKPVTLSCSQTLNHNVMYWYQQKSSQAPKLLFHYYDKDFNNEADTPDNFQSRRPNTSFCFLDIRSPGLGDTAMYLCATSRGRLVQAYNEQFFGPGTRLTVL.

The rearrangement links TRBV11-3 to TRBJ2-7; a weak D match, TRBD1 (5 bases). V was cut by 5 bases and J by 6 bases, with 17 bases left in between. The CDR3 spans 14 residues. Germline V CDR1 and CDR2: SGHNT, YENEEA. This CDR3 reads CASSPRVDSAEQYF. Here the CDR3 DNA reads TGTGCCAGCAGCCCCCGCGTAGACAGCGCCGAGCAGTACTTC.

This chain connects TRBV3-1 to TRBJ2-1, with 10 bases aligning to TRBD1. Trimming cost V 0 bases and J 4 bases; bases outside gene matches: 3. In germline, CDR1 is LGHDT, CDR2 YNNKEL (reference sequence). The CDR3 covers 16 residues. CDR3 in DNA: TGTGCCAGCAGCCAAGAGACAGGGGGCCCGTACAATGAGCAGTTCTTC. Encoded protein: CASSQETGGPYNEQFF.

The rearrangement uses TRBV7-2 and TRBJ2-7; perhaps TRBD1 as D (6 bases). V gave up 4 bases and J gave up 3 bases, with 22 bases separating them. Germline assignment: CDR1 SGHTA and CDR2 FQGNSA. There are 17 residues in the CDR3. This CDR3 reads CASSSYAHRLTGYEQYF. In DNA, the CDR3 is TGTGCCAGCAGCTCCTATGCCCACCGTCTGACAGGCTACGAGCAGTACTTC. Complete variable domain (other parts from reference TRBV7-2 and TRBJ2-7): GAGVSQSPSNKVTEKGKDVELRCDPISGHTALYWYRQSLGQGLEFLIYFQGNSAPDKSGLPSDRFSAERTGGSVSTLTIQRTQQEDSAVYLCASSSYAHRLTGYEQYFGPGTRLTVT.

This clonotype showed up just once. The chain employs TRBV6-1 and TRBJ2-7; either TRBD1 or TRBD2 may supply D (5 bases each). V was clipped by 6 bases and J by 0 bases, with 18 bases between them. This CDR3 contains 16 residues. Germline V gene sequence: CDR1 MNHNS, CDR2 SASEGT. CDR3: CASRRNRDGDSYEQYF. Here the CDR3 DNA reads TGTGCCAGCAGGCGAAACCGGGACGGCGACTCCTACGAGCAGTACTTC.

The CDR3 DNA sequence: TGTGCCAGCAGCCAAATCGGGCAGAGGGGCGATTTCTTT. Translation gives CASSQIGQRGDFF. The chain employs TRBV3-1 and TRBJ1-1; a weak D match, TRBD1 (5 bases). Looked up from germline, CDR1 is LGHDT and CDR2 is YNNKEL (reference sequence). The CDR3 has 13 amino acids. The ends were cut back, 2 bases at V and 13 bases at J, with 17 bases in the middle. The variable domain in full, completed from reference TRBV3-1 and TRBJ1-1, reads DTAVSQTPKYLVTQMGNDKSIKCEQNLGHDTMYWYKQDSKKFLKIMFSYNNKELIINETVPNRFSPKSPDKAHLNLHINSLELGDSAVYFCASSQIGQRGDFFGQGTRLTVV.

The CDR3 is CASSQVVRNTGELFF. For the CDR3, the DNA is TGTGCCAGCAGCCAAGTTGTCCGGAACACCGGGGAGCTGTTTTTT. The V and J genes are TRBV14 and TRBJ2-2; D call uncertain. V lost 1 base and J lost 1, with 7 bases in between. This CDR3 region has 15 residues. The germline gives CDR1 SGHDN, CDR2 FVKESK.

The V gene is TRBV7-9, the J gene TRBJ2-7; possible D gene TRBD2, 5 bases. CDR1 SEHNR and CDR2 FQNEAQ come from the germline V gene (reference sequence). V lost 5 bases and J lost 3, with 14 bases in between. The CDR3 has 14 amino acids. The CDR3 here is CASSRMTGSYEQYF. The CDR3 bases are TGTGCCAGCAGCCGAATGACGGGGAGCTACGAGCAGTACTTC.

The chain recombines TRBV19 with TRBJ2-7; a possible D gene is TRBD1 (6 bases). CDR1 is LNHDA and CDR2 is SQIVND in the germline V gene (reference sequence). CDR3 length: 14 amino acids. V was clipped by 4 bases and J by 2 bases, with 12 bases between them. The CDR3: CASSTGTSAYEQYF. CDR3 coding DNA: TGTGCCAGTAGTACCGGGACATCAGCCTACGAGCAGTACTTC.

V and J are TRBV30 and TRBJ2-1, with D possibly matching TRBD2 (7 bases). The V end lost 0 bases, the J end lost 10 bases, and 13 bases lay between the germline ends. The CDR3 spans 13 residues. CDR1 is GTSNPN and CDR2 is SVGIG in the germline V gene (reference sequence). The CDR3 DNA reads TGTGCCTGGAGTGTTGGCGGGGGCTTCGAGCAGTTCTTC. Its protein product is CAWSVGGGFEQFF.

The V call is TRBV7-2, the J call TRBJ1-5; 9 bases line up with TRBD1. V lost 5 bases and J lost 4; bases outside the gene matches: 6. The CDR3 is 15 amino acids. The germline V gene has CDR1 SGHTA and CDR2 FQGNSA. The chain's CDR3 is CASSQDRGSNQPQHF. CDR3 DNA: TGTGCCAGCAGCCAGGACAGGGGATCTAATCAGCCCCAGCATTTT.

The V and J genes are TRBV6-4 and TRBJ2-3, with TRBD2 identical over 11 bases. J lost 5 bases, V lost 3 bases, and 4 bases had no gene match. The CDR3 is 15 amino acids. CDR1 and CDR2 from the germline V gene are MRHNA and SNTAGT. This CDR3 is CASSELAGAGDTQYF. The CDR3 DNA is TGTGCCAGCAGTGAACTAGCGGGGGCTGGAGATACGCAGTATTTT.

This rearrangement joins TRBV7-2 to TRBJ1-1, with 9 bases that match TRBD1. Germline V gene data show CDR1 as SGHTA and CDR2 as FQGNSA. CDR3 size: 16 residues. Trimming took 5 bases from V and 1 from J; bases not matched to a gene: 8. In DNA form, the CDR3 reads TGTGCCAGCAGCCATCGACAGGGGGTCGGGAACACTGAAGCTTTCTTT. This encodes CASSHRQGVGNTEAFF.

The V call is TRBV6-5, the J call TRBJ2-7; TRBD1 matches at 7 bases. Trimming removed 6 bases from V and 0 bases from J; junction bases left unmatched: 8. CDR1 MNHEY and CDR2 SVGAGI come from the germline V gene. There are 15 residues in the CDR3. The CDR3 loop is CASSSDRVSSYEQYF. CDR3 coding DNA: TGTGCCAGCAGCTCCGACAGGGTCAGCTCCTACGAGCAGTACTTC.

This clonotype was picked up a small number of times. The gene calls are TRBV13 and TRBJ2-7; 10 bases agree with TRBD1. Unmatched junction bases numbered 4, after V lost 5 bases and J lost 3 bases. This CDR3 comprises 14 residues. Germline CDR1 is PRHDT and CDR2 is FYEKMQ (reference sequence). The CDR3, as DNA: TGTGCCAGCAGCCCTCGGGACAGGGGCTACGAGCAGTACTTC. Residues: CASSPRDRGYEQYF. Supplemented by reference TRBV13 and TRBJ2-7, the full variable domain reads AAGVIQSPRHLIKEKRETATLKCYPIPRHDTVYWYQQGPGQDPQFLISFYEKMQSDKGSIPDRFSAQQFSDYHSELNMSSLELGDSALYFCASSPRDRGYEQYFGPGTRLTVT.

The chain employs TRBV12-3 or TRBV12-4 and TRBJ2-1; the D gene is possibly TRBD2 (6 bases). V lost 5 bases and J 8 bases, leaving 10 bases between the germline ends. The CDR3 is 12 residues long. The CDR3 region has the DNA TGTGCCAGCAGTCTTTGGGGGGATGAGCAGTTCTTC. As protein: CASSLWGDEQFF.

The J gene is TRBJ2-6, the V gene TRBV9; D unresolved. V was clipped by 0 bases and J by 2 bases, with 3 bases between them. This CDR3 region has 14 residues. Germline assignment: CDR1 SGDLS and CDR2 YYNGEE. DNA for the CDR3: TGTGCCAGCAGCGTAGGACCTGGGGCCAACGTCCTGACTTTC. As protein: CASSVGPGANVLTF.

In this sample, this clonotype turned up once. The chain carries TRBV12-3 or TRBV12-4 and TRBJ1-1; TRBD1 aligns across 8 bases. CDR3 length equals 15 residues. Losses at the gene ends were 1 base for V and 10 bases for J; bases not matched to a gene: 11. For the CDR3, the DNA is TGTGCCAGCAGTTTAGGATCAGGGGGCAATAGGGTAGCTTTCTTT. It yields the protein CASSLGSGGNRVAFF.

This clonotype was seen a handful of times. The V call is TRBV19, the J call TRBJ2-7; 7 nucleotides match TRBD1. Trimming removed 6 bases from V and 0 bases from J; junction bases left unmatched: 5. Germline V gene sequence: CDR1 LNHDA, CDR2 SQIVND (reference sequence). This CDR3 has 14 amino acids. CDR3 DNA sequence: TGTGCCAGTAGCCGACAGGGTAGCTCCTACGAGCAGTACTTC. Translated, it gives CASSRQGSSYEQYF.

The chain uses TRBV29-1 and TRBJ2-3; 7 bases fit TRBD2. This CDR3 region has 15 residues. CDR1 is SQVTM, CDR2 ANQGSEA, per germline. V gave up 6 bases and J gave up 2 bases; unmatched junction bases: 11. CDR3 nucleotides: TGCAGCGTCCCGGGACTACCAACCCACACAGATACGCAGTATTTT. Translating gives CSVPGLPTHTDTQYF.

The CDR3 is CASSSWTGDTYNEQFF. The CDR3 nucleotides are TGTGCCAGCAGCTCATGGACAGGGGACACCTACAATGAGCAGTTCTTC. The chain carries TRBV7-9 and TRBJ2-1; 9 positions agree with TRBD1. Germline V gives CDR1 SEHNR, CDR2 FQNEAQ (reference sequence). J lost 2 bases, V lost 4 bases, and 6 bases had no gene match. This CDR3 has 16 residues.

The V call is TRBV6-1, the J call TRBJ1-2; D is possibly TRBD1 (5 bases). Germline CDR1 MNHNS, CDR2 SASEGT. This CDR3 is built from 14 residues. Deletions cut 1 base from V and 2 bases from J, with 8 bases between. The CDR3 coding sequence is TGTGCCAGCAGTGAAGAGACAGTGAACTATGGCTACACCTTC. Translation: CASSEETVNYGYTF.